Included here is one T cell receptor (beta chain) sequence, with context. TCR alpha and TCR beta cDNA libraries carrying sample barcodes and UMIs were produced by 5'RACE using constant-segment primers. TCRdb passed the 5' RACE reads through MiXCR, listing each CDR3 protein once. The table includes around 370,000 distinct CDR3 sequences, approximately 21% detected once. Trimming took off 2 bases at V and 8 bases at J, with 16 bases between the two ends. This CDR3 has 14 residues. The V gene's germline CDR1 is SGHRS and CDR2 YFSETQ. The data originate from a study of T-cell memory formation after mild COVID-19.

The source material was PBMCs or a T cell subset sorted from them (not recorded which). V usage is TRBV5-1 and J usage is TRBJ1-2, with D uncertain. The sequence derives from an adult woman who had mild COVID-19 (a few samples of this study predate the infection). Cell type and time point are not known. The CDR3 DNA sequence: TGCGCCAGCAGCTTAGTAGAAACCCCCGGAGGCTACACCTTC. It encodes CASSLVETPGGYTF.